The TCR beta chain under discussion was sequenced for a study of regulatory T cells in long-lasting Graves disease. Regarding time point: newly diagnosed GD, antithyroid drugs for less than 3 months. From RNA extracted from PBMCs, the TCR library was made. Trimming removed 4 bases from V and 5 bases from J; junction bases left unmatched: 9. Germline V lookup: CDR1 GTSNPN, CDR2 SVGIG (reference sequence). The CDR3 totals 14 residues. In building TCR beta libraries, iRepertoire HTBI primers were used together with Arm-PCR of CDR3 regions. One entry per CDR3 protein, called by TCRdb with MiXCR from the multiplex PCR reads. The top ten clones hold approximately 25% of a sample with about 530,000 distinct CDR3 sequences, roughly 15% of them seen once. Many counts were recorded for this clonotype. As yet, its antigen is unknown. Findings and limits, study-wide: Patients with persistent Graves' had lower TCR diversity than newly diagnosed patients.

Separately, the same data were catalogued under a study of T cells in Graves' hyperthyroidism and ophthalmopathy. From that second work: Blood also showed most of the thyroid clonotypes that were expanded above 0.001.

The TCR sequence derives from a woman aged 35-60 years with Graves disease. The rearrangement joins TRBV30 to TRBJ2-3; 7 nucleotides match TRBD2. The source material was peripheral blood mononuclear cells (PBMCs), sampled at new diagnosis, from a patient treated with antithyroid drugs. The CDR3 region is CAWTGAGWVDTQYF. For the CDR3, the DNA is TGTGCCTGGACCGGAGCGGGGTGGGTAGATACGCAGTATTTT.